A single T cell receptor beta chain is shown here with its context. Participants spanned ages about 18 to 95 years and resided in 24 US areas. Measured with immunoSEQ multiplex PCR; TCRdb has only the in-frame clones, and not every one. Counted here are roughly 170,000 clones, around 83% occurring once; the ten biggest clones make up 3.6%. This entry is derived from a study of blood T cell repertoires in COVID-19. The wider study: Material from acute and convalescent COVID-19 was sourced from the United States, Italy and Spain.

The CDR3 is 15 amino acids. CDR1 SEHNR and CDR2 FQNEAQ come from the germline V gene (reference sequence). Trimming cost V 1 base and J 7 bases, with 16 bases left between them. The chain links TRBV7-9 to TRBJ1-1; the D gene is possibly TRBD1 (6 bases). The material sequenced was PBMCs or T cells enriched from blood (not recorded which). The sequence was obtained from a woman in her forties or fifties in a cohort exposed to, infected with or recovered from COVID-19 (not recorded which). The chain's CDR3 is CASSLGGGQVFEAFF. The CDR3 DNA is TGTGCCAGCAGCTTAGGCGGGGGGCAGGTATTTGAAGCTTTCTTT.